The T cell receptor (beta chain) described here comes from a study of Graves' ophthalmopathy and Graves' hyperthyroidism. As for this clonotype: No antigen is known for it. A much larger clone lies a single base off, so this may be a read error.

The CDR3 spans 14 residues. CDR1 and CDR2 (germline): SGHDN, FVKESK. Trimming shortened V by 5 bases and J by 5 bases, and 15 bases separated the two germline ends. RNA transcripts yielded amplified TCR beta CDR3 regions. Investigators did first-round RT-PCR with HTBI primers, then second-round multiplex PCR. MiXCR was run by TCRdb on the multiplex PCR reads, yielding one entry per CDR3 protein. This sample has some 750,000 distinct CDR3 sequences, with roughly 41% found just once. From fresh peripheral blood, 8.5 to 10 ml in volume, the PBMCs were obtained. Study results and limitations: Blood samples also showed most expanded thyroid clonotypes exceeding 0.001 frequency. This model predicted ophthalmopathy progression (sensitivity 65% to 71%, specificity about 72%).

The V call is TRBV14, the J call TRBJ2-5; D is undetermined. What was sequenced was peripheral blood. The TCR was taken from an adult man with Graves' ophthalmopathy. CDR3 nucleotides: TGTGCCAGCAGCGAGTCGAGGCCGACGGAGACCCAGTACTTC. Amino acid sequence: CASSESRPTETQYF. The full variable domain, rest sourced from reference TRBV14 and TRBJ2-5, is EAGVTQFPSHSVIEKGQTVTLRCDPISGHDNLYWYRRVMGKEIKFLLHFVKESKQDESGMPNNRFLAERTGGTYSTLKVQPAELEDSGVYFCASSESRPTETQYFGPGTRLLVL.